The 26 T cell receptor beta chains below all came from one sample that was sequenced in a study of PD-L1 blockade in urothelial cancer. TCRdb keeps only in-frame clones here, not all; method: immunoSEQ multiplex PCR. The sample has some 52,000 clones, roughly four fifths seen once. The sample's time point: pretreatment peripheral blood. The sequences come from PBMCs, collected around atezolizumab (anti-PD-L1) treatment. The source is a man between 70 and 80 years old with urothelial cancer.

In nucleotides, the CDR3 is TGCGCCAGCTTCCGGGACAGGGCCACTGAAGCTTTCTTT. It codes for CASFRDRATEAFF. The rearrangement joins TRBV5-1 to TRBJ1-1, with 9 bases that match TRBD1. CDR1 and CDR2 (germline): SGHRS, YFSETQ. With V trimmed by 7 bases and J by 4 bases, 5 bases remained unmatched. The CDR3 runs to 13 residues.

This rearrangement joins TRBV27 to TRBJ1-3; 7 bases are a match to TRBD1. With V trimmed by 5 bases and J by 0 bases, 7 bases remained unmatched. The CDR3 sequence is 16 residues long. Per germline, CDR1 MNHEY and CDR2 SMNVEV (reference sequence). For the CDR3, the DNA is TGTGCCAGCAGTCCCGACAGGGCCTCCTCTGGAAACACCATATATTTT. Translating it yields CASSPDRASSGNTIYF.

The J gene is TRBJ2-7, the V gene TRBV29-1, with D tentatively TRBD1 (6 bases). Germline values: CDR1 SQVTM, CDR2 ANQGSEA. The CDR3 totals 13 residues. Trimming left V 1 base short and J 6 bases short, with 13 bases between. The CDR3 DNA reads as TGCAGCGTTGAAGCTTCACAGGGCTCCGAGCAGTACTTC. This sequence encodes CSVEASQGSEQYF.

The chain uses TRBV6-5 and TRBJ1-2; a possible D gene is TRBD1 (5 bases). This CDR3 is 14 amino acids long. The germline CDR1 and CDR2 sequences are MNHEY and SVGAGI. Trimming cost V 6 bases and J 2 bases, with 13 bases left between them. CDR3 nucleotides: TGTGCCAGCAGACGGGGACGGGGGAACTATGGCTACACCTTC. Its translation is CASRRGRGNYGYTF.

In this sample, this clone turned up a few times. The genes are TRBV6-5 and TRBJ2-1, with 9 nucleotides matching TRBD2. J was trimmed by 2 bases and V by 0 bases; bases with no gene match: 2. Germline assignment: CDR1 MNHEY and CDR2 SVGAGI. This CDR3 has 16 amino acids. The CDR3 nucleotides are TGTGCCAGCAGTTACTCTCCTAGCGGGGCCTACAATGAGCAGTTCTTC. It codes for CASSYSPSGAYNEQFF.

The V call is TRBV7-9, the J call TRBJ2-1; TRBD1 is a possible D gene (5 bases). V was trimmed by 3 bases and J by 3 bases, leaving 6 bases between them. This CDR3 is built from 13 residues. The germline gives CDR1 SEHNR, CDR2 FQNEAQ (reference sequence). The CDR3, as DNA: TGTGCCAGCAGCTTTGACAGCTACAATGAGCAGTTCTTC. Translation: CASSFDSYNEQFF.

In DNA, the CDR3 is TGTGCTAGTGGTCCCGGGACTAGCGGGAGGTCGCGGGGGACCGGGGAGCTGTTTTTT. Residues: CASGPGTSGRSRGTGELFF. V usage is TRBV12-5 and J usage is TRBJ2-2; 15 bases line up with TRBD2. The CDR3 has 19 residues. Unmatched junction bases numbered 12, after V lost 5 bases and J lost 5 bases. CDR1 and CDR2 from the germline V gene are LGHNT and FRNRAP. The entire variable domain, with the rest obtained from reference TRBV12-5 and TRBJ2-2, is as follows: DARVTQTPRHKVTEMGQEVTMRCQPILGHNTVFWYRQTMMQGLELLAYFRNRAPLDDSGMPKDRFSAEMPDATLATLKIQPSEPRDSAVYFCASGPGTSGRSRGTGELFFGEGSRLTVL.

This chain joins TRBV7-2 and TRBJ2-1; weak D call: TRBD2 (6 bases). Germline V gene sequence: CDR1 SGHTA, CDR2 FQGNSA. The V end was cut by 5 bases, the J end by 6 bases, with 14 bases between. This CDR3 is built from 14 residues. CDR3 coding DNA: TGTGCCAGCAGCCCCGCCGGACTAACCAATGAGCAGTTCTTC. As protein: CASSPAGLTNEQFF.

J is TRBJ1-2 and V is TRBV29-1, with 8 nucleotides matching TRBD1. The CDR3 is made up of 14 amino acids. Germline CDR1 reads SQVTM; CDR2 reads ANQGSEA. After removal of 6 bases from V and 2 bases from J, the junction contained 8 bases not matched to a gene. The CDR3, as DNA: TGCAGCGTCATAAAGACAGGGGAGAACTATGGCTACACCTTC. This encodes CSVIKTGENYGYTF.

J is TRBJ1-2 and V is TRBV2; no clear D. This CDR3 has 14 amino acids. The germline V gene has CDR1 SNHLY and CDR2 FYNNEI. V was trimmed by 4 bases and J by 2 bases, leaving 11 bases between them. CDR3 region: CASSGSSKNYGYTF. The CDR3 nucleotides are TGTGCCAGCAGTGGTTCCAGTAAAAACTATGGCTACACCTTC.

This chain links TRBV6-1 with TRBJ2-1, with 13 bases lining up with TRBD2. Germline V lookup: CDR1 MNHNS, CDR2 SASEGT. V lost 5 bases and J lost 7; bases outside the gene matches: 5. The CDR3 consists of 15 residues. CDR3 in DNA: TGTGCCAGCAGTCCCGGACTAGCGGGAGCGAATGAGCAGTTCTTC. Protein product: CASSPGLAGANEQFF.

This clone appeared a few times. The rearrangement joins TRBV9 to TRBJ2-7; possible D gene TRBD1, 6 bases. The germline V gene encodes CDR1 SGDLS and CDR2 YYNGEE. V lost 4 bases, J lost 2 bases, and 13 bases lay in between. This CDR3 spans 14 amino acids. CDR3 sequence reads: CASSPRTATYEQYF. CDR3 nucleotides: TGTGCCAGCAGCCCCAGGACAGCAACCTACGAGCAGTACTTC. Complete variable domain (other parts from reference TRBV9 and TRBJ2-7): DSGVTQTPKHLITATGQRVTLRCSPRSGDLSVYWYQQSLDQGLQFLIQYYNGEERAKGNILERFSAQQFPDLHSELNLSSLELGDSALYFCASSPRTATYEQYFGPGTRLTVT.

This chain connects TRBV30 to TRBJ2-7; tentatively, D is TRBD1 (6 bases). The CDR3 sequence is 12 residues long. Germline V gene sequence: CDR1 GTSNPN, CDR2 SVGIG (reference sequence). With 0 bases removed from V and 3 bases from J, the gap between germline ends came to 6 bases. This chain's CDR3 is CAWSVQGYEQYF. The CDR3 DNA reads TGTGCCTGGAGTGTACAGGGCTACGAGCAGTACTTC.

The chain uses TRBV7-9 and TRBJ2-1; D uncertain. This CDR3 has 11 residues. Germline V gene sequence: CDR1 SEHNR, CDR2 FQNEAQ (reference sequence). Trimming shortened V by 5 bases and J by 14 bases, and 13 bases separated the two germline ends. The CDR3 protein is CASSIGEREFF. The CDR3 DNA is TGTGCCAGCAGCATCGGAGAGCGAGAGTTCTTC. Complete variable domain (other parts from reference TRBV7-9 and TRBJ2-1): DTGVSQNPRHKITKRGQNVTFRCDPISEHNRLYWYRQTLGQGPEFLTYFQNEAQLEKSRLLSDRFSAERPKGSFSTLEIQRTEQGDSAMYLCASSIGEREFFGPGTRLTVL.

This chain joins TRBV6-5 and TRBJ1-1; 7 positions agree with TRBD1. The V gene's germline CDR1 is MNHEY and CDR2 SVGAGI. J lost 4 bases, V lost 4 bases, and 12 bases had no gene match. The CDR3 loop spans 16 amino acids. CDR3 sequence reads: CASSSTGRSIITEAFF. Here the CDR3 DNA reads TGTGCCAGCAGTTCGACAGGGCGGAGTATCATCACTGAAGCTTTCTTT.

This clone has a handful of counts. This chain links TRBV18 with TRBJ1-1; D remains unclear. V lost 2 bases to trimming and J lost 6 bases, with 13 bases between them. The CDR3 is 14 residues long. CDR1 and CDR2 from the germline V gene are KGHSH and LQKENI. The CDR3 protein is CASSPTPVGAEAFF. CDR3 in DNA: TGTGCCAGCTCACCAACGCCGGTGGGCGCTGAAGCTTTCTTT.

This CDR3 is CASSVDSGNTEAFF. CDR3 in DNA: TGTGCCAGCAGCGTAGATTCAGGGAACACTGAAGCTTTCTTT. This sequence joins TRBV9 and TRBJ1-1, with D hard to call. Germline CDR1 is SGDLS and CDR2 is YYNGEE. Trimming took off 0 bases at V and 1 base at J, with 7 bases between the two ends. This CDR3 is built from 14 residues. Full variable domain (outside the CDR3, taken from reference TRBV9 and TRBJ1-1): DSGVTQTPKHLITATGQRVTLRCSPRSGDLSVYWYQQSLDQGLQFLIQYYNGEERAKGNILERFSAQQFPDLHSELNLSSLELGDSALYFCASSVDSGNTEAFFGQGTRLTVV.

The rearrangement joins TRBV19 to TRBJ2-7, with D possibly matching TRBD2 (5 bases). Trimming shortened V by 3 bases and J by 2 bases, and 11 bases separated the two germline ends. The germline V gene encodes CDR1 LNHDA and CDR2 SQIVND (reference sequence). The CDR3 has 14 amino acids. The CDR3 DNA is TGTGCCAGTAGTATTCTCAAGGGAGCCTACGAGCAGTACTTC. Encoded protein: CASSILKGAYEQYF. The full variable domain, with the rest looked up from reference TRBV19 and TRBJ2-7, is DGGITQSPKYLFRKEGQNVTLSCEQNLNHDAMYWYRQDPGQGLRLIYYSQIVNDFQKGDIAEGYSVSREKKESFPLTVTSAQKNPTAFYLCASSILKGAYEQYFGPGTRLTVT.

The V and J genes are TRBV27 and TRBJ2-6; 11 positions agree with TRBD2. J lost 3 bases, V lost 4 bases, and 8 bases had no gene match. The CDR3 spans 18 residues. Per germline, CDR1 MNHEY and CDR2 SMNVEV (reference sequence). CDR3 sequence: CASSSRSGRARGANVLTF. The CDR3 nucleotides are TGTGCCAGCAGTTCTCGTAGCGGGAGGGCCCGTGGGGCCAACGTCCTGACTTTC.

The rearrangement links TRBV5-1 to TRBJ2-1, with a tentative D call TRBD2 (5 bases). V lost 1 base to trimming and J lost 2 bases, with 10 bases between them. Germline CDR1 SGHRS, CDR2 YFSETQ. The CDR3 is 15 amino acids. The CDR3 spells CASSLRTSPYNEQFF. The CDR3 DNA follows: TGCGCCAGCAGCTTGAGGACTTCACCCTACAATGAGCAGTTCTTC.

The chain is built from TRBV13 and TRBJ1-1; the match to TRBD1 covers 9 bases. Germline V gene lookup returns CDR1 PRHDT and CDR2 FYEKMQ (reference sequence). The V and J ends lost 5 bases and 4 bases, in that order; junction bases with no gene match: 8. The CDR3 length is 15 residues. The CDR3 is CASSAGDRAGTEAFF. For the CDR3, the DNA is TGTGCCAGCAGCGCCGGGGACAGGGCAGGCACTGAAGCTTTCTTT.

The rearrangement joins TRBV5-1 to TRBJ2-5, with a weak D call TRBD2 (6 bases). The CDR3 sequence is 14 residues long. Germline assignment: CDR1 SGHRS and CDR2 YFSETQ. V dropped 9 bases and J dropped 5 bases, with 20 bases sitting between them. The chain's CDR3 is CATAVTSYYETQYF. The CDR3 nucleotides are TGCGCCACCGCGGTTACTAGCTATTATGAGACCCAGTACTTC.

To note about this clone: The same CDR3 can be traced to other DNA sequences in this sample. The chain is built from TRBV6-1 and TRBJ1-5; TRBD1 matches 9 bases. Germline assignment: CDR1 MNHNS and CDR2 SASEGT. V gave up 1 base and J gave up 0 bases; unmatched junction bases: 7. This CDR3 is built from 18 residues. CDR3 bases: TGTGCCAGCAGTGAAGGAGGGACAGGGTTGCATAGCAATCAGCCCCAGCATTTT. Translating gives CASSEGGTGLHSNQPQHF.

The chain has TRBV5-7 and TRBJ1-5; 8 bases fit TRBD1. TRBV5-7 counts as an open reading frame of uncertain function. The CDR3 has 16 amino acids. Trimming took 5 bases from V and 2 from J; bases not matched to a gene: 9. The CDR3 is CASSQTGVRCNQPQHF. The CDR3 bases are TGTGCCAGCAGTCAGACAGGGGTACGGTGCAATCAGCCCCAGCATTTT.

J is TRBJ2-1 and V is TRBV11-3, with D possibly matching TRBD2 (6 bases). The CDR3 is made up of 11 amino acids. Trimming shortened V by 4 bases and J by 10 bases, and 8 bases separated the two germline ends. From germline, CDR1 is SGHNT and CDR2 YENEEA. The CDR3 sequence: CASSSGREQFF. The CDR3 nucleotides are TGTGCCAGCAGCTCCGGGAGAGAGCAGTTCTTC.

The rearrangement links TRBV15 to TRBJ2-7; tentatively, D is TRBD2 (6 bases). The V gene lost 0 bases and the J gene lost 2 bases, with 11 bases spanning the gap. The CDR3 is 15 residues long. Germline V lookup: CDR1 LNHNV, CDR2 YYDKDF (reference sequence). CDR3 sequence: CATSRETGGPYEQYF. In DNA, the CDR3 is TGTGCCACCAGCAGAGAGACCGGAGGGCCCTACGAGCAGTACTTC.